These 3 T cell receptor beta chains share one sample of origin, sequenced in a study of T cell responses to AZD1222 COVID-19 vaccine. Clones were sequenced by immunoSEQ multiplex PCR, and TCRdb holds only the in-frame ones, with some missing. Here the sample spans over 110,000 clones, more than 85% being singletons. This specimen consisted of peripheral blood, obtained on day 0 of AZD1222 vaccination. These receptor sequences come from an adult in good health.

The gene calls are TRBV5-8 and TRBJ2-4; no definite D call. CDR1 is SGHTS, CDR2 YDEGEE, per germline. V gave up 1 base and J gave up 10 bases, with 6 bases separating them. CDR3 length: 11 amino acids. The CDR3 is CASSLTAIQYF. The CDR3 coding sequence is TGTGCCAGCAGCTTGACGGCAATTCAGTACTTC.

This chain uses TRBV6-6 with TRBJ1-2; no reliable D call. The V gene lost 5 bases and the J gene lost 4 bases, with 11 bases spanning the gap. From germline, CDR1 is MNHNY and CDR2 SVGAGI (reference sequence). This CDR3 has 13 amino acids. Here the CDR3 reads CASSTGRIYGYTF. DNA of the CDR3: TGTGCCAGCAGTACCGGACGGATCTATGGCTACACCTTC.

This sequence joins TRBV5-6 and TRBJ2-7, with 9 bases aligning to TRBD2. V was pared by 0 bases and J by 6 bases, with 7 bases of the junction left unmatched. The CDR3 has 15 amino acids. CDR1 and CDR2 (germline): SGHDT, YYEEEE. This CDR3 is CASSLEGLAGLEQYF. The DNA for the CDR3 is TGTGCCAGCAGCTTGGAGGGACTAGCTGGTCTCGAGCAGTACTTC.